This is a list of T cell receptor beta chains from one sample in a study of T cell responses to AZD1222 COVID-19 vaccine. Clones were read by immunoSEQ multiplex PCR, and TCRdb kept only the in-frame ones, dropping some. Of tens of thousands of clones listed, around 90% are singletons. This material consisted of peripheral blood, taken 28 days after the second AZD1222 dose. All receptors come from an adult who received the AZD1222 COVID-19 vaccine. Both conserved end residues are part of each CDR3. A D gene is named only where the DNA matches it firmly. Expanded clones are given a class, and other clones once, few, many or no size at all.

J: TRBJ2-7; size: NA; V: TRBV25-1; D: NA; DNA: TGTGCCAGCAGCTTAACCCAGGGGCTCTACGAGCAGTACTTC; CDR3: CASSLTQGLYEQYF
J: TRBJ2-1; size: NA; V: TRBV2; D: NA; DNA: TGTGCCAGCAGTGAAGCTTACGGACCCTACAATGAGCAGTTCTTC; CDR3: CASSEAYGPYNEQFF
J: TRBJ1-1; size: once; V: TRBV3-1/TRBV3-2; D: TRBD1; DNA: TGTGCCAGCAGCCCCAGGGTCAGGGGGCCGACTGAAGCTTTCTTT; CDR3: CASSPRVRGPTEAFF
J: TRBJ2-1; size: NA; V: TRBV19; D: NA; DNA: TGTGCCAGTAGTAGTAAGCTGGGGAAGTCCTACAATGAGCAGTTCTTC; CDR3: CASSSKLGKSYNEQFF
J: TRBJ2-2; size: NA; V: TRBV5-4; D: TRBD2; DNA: TGTGCCAGCAGCCGGGGACTAGCGGGAGGGCCGGACACCGGGGAGCTGTTTTTT; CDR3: CASSRGLAGGPDTGELFF
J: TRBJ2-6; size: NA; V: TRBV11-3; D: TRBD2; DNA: TGTGCCAGCAGCTTGGGAGGGACGAGCTCTGGGGCCAACGTCCTGACTTTC; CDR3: CASSLGGTSSGANVLTF
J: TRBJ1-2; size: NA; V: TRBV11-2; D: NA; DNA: TGTGCCAGCAGTTTGAATGAGGGGAGCGGCTACACCTTC; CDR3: CASSLNEGSGYTF
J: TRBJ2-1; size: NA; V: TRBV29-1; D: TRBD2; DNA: TGCAGCGTAAAAGGACTAGCGAAGGATGAGCAGTTCTTC; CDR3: CSVKGLAKDEQFF
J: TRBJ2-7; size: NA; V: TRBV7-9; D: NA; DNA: TGTGCCAGCAGCCCTGGATCCTACGAGCAGTACTTC; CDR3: CASSPGSYEQYF
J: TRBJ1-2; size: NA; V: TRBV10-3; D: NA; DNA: TGTGCCATCAAGGGGGACGGGGGTAACTATGGCTACACCTTC; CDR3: CAIKGDGGNYGYTF
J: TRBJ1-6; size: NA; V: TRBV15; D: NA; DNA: TGTGCCACCAGCAGAGATCAAAGGGGCTGGGATTCACCCCTCCACTTT; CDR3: CATSRDQRGWDSPLHF
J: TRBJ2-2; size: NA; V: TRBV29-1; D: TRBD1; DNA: TGCAGCGTCCGGGGACAGGGTAACACCGGGGAGCTGTTTTTT; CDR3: CSVRGQGNTGELFF
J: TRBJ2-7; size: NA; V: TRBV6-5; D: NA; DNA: TGTGCCAGCAGTTCACAGACAGACTCCTACGAGCAGTACTTC; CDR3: CASSSQTDSYEQYF
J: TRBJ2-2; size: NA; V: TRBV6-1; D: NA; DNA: TGTGCCAGCAGTGAAAGGCAGGGAGCCGGGGAGCTGTTTTTT; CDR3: CASSERQGAGELFF
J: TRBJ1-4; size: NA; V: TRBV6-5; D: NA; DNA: TGTGCCAGCAAGGAGGGGAATTCTCTAGAAAAACTGTTTTTT; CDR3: CASKEGNSLEKLFF
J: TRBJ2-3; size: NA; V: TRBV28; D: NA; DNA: TGTGCCAGCAGTTTGGGGAACACAGATACGCAGTATTTT; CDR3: CASSLGNTDTQYF